These 25 T cell receptor beta chains were all obtained from the same sample, sequenced in a study of blood T cell repertoires in COVID-19. Sequencing used immunoSEQ multiplex PCR; TCRdb keeps in-frame clones, though not all of them. Of tens of thousands of clones in the sample, 75% to 85% were seen once. The sample was peripheral blood. These receptors came from a human donor in a cohort sampled during active COVID-19.

The chain couples TRBV11-2 to TRBJ1-1; tentatively, D is TRBD1 (6 bases). This CDR3 contains 15 residues. Between the trimmed V and J ends, which lost 2 bases and 1 base, there was a span of 11 bases. CDR1 SGHAT and CDR2 FQNNGV come from the germline V gene. CDR3 loop: CASSLMGAGNTEAFF. The CDR3 DNA follows: TGTGCCAGCAGCTTAATGGGGGCGGGGAACACTGAAGCTTTCTTT.

At least ten counts were recorded for this clone. The chain is built from TRBV9 and TRBJ1-1; possible D gene TRBD1, 6 bases. CDR3 length: 14 amino acids. Per germline, CDR1 SGDLS and CDR2 YYNGEE. V lost 4 bases, J lost 2 bases, and 12 bases lay in between. DNA of the CDR3: TGTGCCAGCAGCCCTCAGGGACACAACACTGAAGCTTTCTTT. Its protein is CASSPQGHNTEAFF.

CDR3 sequence reads: CASSERGAYSNQPQHF. The CDR3 nucleotides read TGTGCCAGCAGTGAACGGGGGGCTTATAGCAATCAGCCCCAGCATTTT. This chain uses TRBV6-1 with TRBJ1-5, with D perhaps TRBD1 (6 bases). V lost 2 bases to trimming and J lost 0 bases, with 11 bases between them. The CDR3 loop spans 16 amino acids. Germline CDR1 and CDR2: MNHNS and SASEGT.

This clone has only a few counts. This chain uses TRBV2 with TRBJ2-7; 7 bases agree with TRBD2. This CDR3 spans 14 amino acids. V shed 11 bases, J shed 2 bases, and the junction held 12 bases outside the gene matches. The germline gives CDR1 SNHLY, CDR2 FYNNEI. The CDR3 DNA reads as TGTGCCTCCCAAGGCGGGGGTCTGGCCTACGAGCAGTACTTC. Translation gives CASQGGGLAYEQYF. The whole variable domain, remainder taken from reference TRBV2 and TRBJ2-7, is EPEVTQTPSHQVTQMGQEVILRCVPISNHLYFYWYRQILGQKVEFLVSFYNNEISEKSEIFDDQFSVERPDGSNFTLKIRSTKLEDSAMYFCASQGGGLAYEQYFGPGTRLTVT.

The V and J genes are TRBV3-1 (or the pseudogene TRBV3-2) and TRBJ1-2; D may be TRBD1 (5 bases). This CDR3 contains 15 residues. Germline CDR1 reads LGHDT; CDR2 reads YNNKEL (reference sequence). Trimming took off 1 base at V and 5 bases at J, with 14 bases between the two ends. The CDR3 here is CASSQATAFWYGYTF. The CDR3, as DNA: TGTGCCAGCAGCCAAGCGACAGCTTTTTGGTATGGCTACACCTTC.

The V gene is TRBV19, the J gene TRBJ1-2; 8 nucleotides match TRBD1. V trimming: 6 bases; J trimming: 3 bases; junction bases outside the gene matches: 0. The CDR3 is made up of 12 amino acids. Germline V gene data show CDR1 as LNHDA and CDR2 as SQIVND (reference sequence). CDR3 DNA sequence: TGTGCCAGTAGGACAGGGGACTATGGCTACACCTTC. Residues: CASRTGDYGYTF.

The J gene is TRBJ2-1, the V gene TRBV5-1, with D possibly TRBD1 on 6 matching bases. The CDR3 has 13 residues. The germline V and J ends were trimmed by 3 bases and 5 bases, with 9 bases remaining between them. Germline values: CDR1 SGHRS, CDR2 YFSETQ. The CDR3 region has the DNA TGCGCCAGCAGCTGGGGGCCAGACAATGAGCAGTTCTTC. The encoded protein is CASSWGPDNEQFF.

DNA for the CDR3: TGTGCCAGCAGCAAACAGGGGGCGTATAATTCACCCCTCCACTTT. This sequence encodes CASSKQGAYNSPLHF. The gene calls are TRBV7-3 and TRBJ1-6, with TRBD1 matching over 9 bases. The CDR3 has 15 amino acids. The J segment lost 4 bases and the V segment lost 5 bases, leaving 3 bases of the junction unmatched. Germline V gene data show CDR1 as SGHTA and CDR2 as FQGTGA.

This chain connects TRBV7-9 to TRBJ2-7; 8 bases align to TRBD1. The germline gives CDR1 SEHNR, CDR2 FQNEAQ (reference sequence). The CDR3 has 15 residues. Unmatched junction bases numbered 9, after V lost 5 bases and J lost 3 bases. Written as DNA, the CDR3 is TGTGCCAGCAGCCTTGGACAGGGACCGAACTACGAGCAGTACTTC. This gives the protein CASSLGQGPNYEQYF.

In this sample, this clone turned up once. This sequence joins TRBV4-1 and TRBJ2-7, with 11 bases fitting TRBD1. CDR3 length equals 15 residues. CDR1 and CDR2 (germline): MGHRA, YSYEKL. The junction had 4 bases not matched to a gene; V was cut back by 0 bases and J by 6 bases. CDR3 sequence (DNA): TGCGCCAGCAGCCAAGATCGGACAGGGGGCGGCGAGCAGTACTTC. Its protein product is CASSQDRTGGGEQYF.

V gene TRBV7-2 combines with J gene TRBJ2-3, with 8 bases identical to TRBD2. CDR1 and CDR2 from the germline V gene are SGHTA and FQGNSA. Losses at the gene ends were 6 bases for V and 1 base for J; bases not matched to a gene: 9. CDR3 length equals 16 residues. The CDR3 is CASSYDSGAGTDTQYF. In DNA, the CDR3 is TGTGCCAGCAGTTATGATAGCGGGGCGGGCACAGATACGCAGTATTTT.

The chain is built from TRBV11-2 and TRBJ1-2; TRBD1 matches at 7 bases. Germline values: CDR1 SGHAT, CDR2 FQNNGV. The CDR3 spans 14 residues. V shed 0 bases and J 5 bases; nucleotides not matched to a gene: 3. CDR3 region: CASSLETGLYGYTF. CDR3 in DNA: TGTGCCAGCAGCTTAGAGACAGGGTTGTATGGCTACACCTTC.

The chain combines TRBV7-9 with TRBJ2-2; 9 nucleotides match TRBD1. This CDR3 has 16 amino acids. Per the germline V gene, CDR1 is SEHNR and CDR2 is FQNEAQ (reference sequence). V lost 1 base and J lost 9; bases outside the gene matches: 9. The CDR3 DNA reads as TGTGCCAGCAGCTTAGTTGGGACAGGGTCACTGAGGGAGCTGTTTTTT. It specifies CASSLVGTGSLRELFF.

This chain uses TRBV6-4 with TRBJ2-3, with no clear D. V was pared by 5 bases and J by 5 bases, with 11 bases between. The CDR3 loop spans 13 amino acids. CDR1 and CDR2 from the germline V gene are MRHNA and SNTAGT. This chain's CDR3 is CASSLEVRDTQYF. CDR3 in DNA: TGTGCCAGCAGTCTCGAAGTGAGAGATACGCAGTATTTT.

The rearrangement uses TRBV5-3 and TRBJ1-4, with 9 bases lining up with TRBD1. Being an ORF, TRBV5-3 has a function that is uncertain. J gave up 1 base and V 5 bases, and 3 bases lay outside the gene matches. CDR3 length: 15 residues. Here the CDR3 DNA reads TGTGCCAGAAGGGACAGGGGTCGAACTAATGAAAAACTGTTTTTT. Its translation is CARRDRGRTNEKLFF.

V and J are TRBV7-9 and TRBJ1-6; D is unresolved. Trimming left V 6 bases short and J 5 bases short, with 17 bases between. The CDR3 covers 16 residues. CDR1 and CDR2 (germline): SEHNR, FQNEAQ (reference sequence). Written as DNA, the CDR3 is TGTGCCAGCAGTCGAACAGTGGCCGACAATAATTCACCCCTCCACTTT. Translation: CASSRTVADNNSPLHF.

The genes are TRBV14 and TRBJ2-7; TRBD1 matches at 9 bases. V was pared by 5 bases and J by 5 bases, with 4 bases of the junction left unmatched. The CDR3 covers 13 residues. Germline values: CDR1 SGHDN, CDR2 FVKESK. The CDR3 loop reads CASSWTGVHEQYF. DNA for the CDR3: TGTGCCAGCAGCTGGACAGGGGTCCACGAGCAGTACTTC.

This clone occurred a few times. The chain employs TRBV23-1 and TRBJ2-7, with D hard to call. TRBV23-1 is sorted into the ORF group, with uncertain function. V gave up 4 bases and J gave up 0 bases, with 13 bases separating them. The CDR3 consists of 15 residues. The CDR3 sequence: CASSREALSSYEQYF. CDR3 bases: TGCGCCAGCAGTCGCGAGGCCTTGAGCTCCTACGAGCAGTACTTC.

The chain carries TRBV20-1 and TRBJ1-1; unclear D gene. The CDR3 has 10 residues. The germline V and J ends were trimmed by 5 bases and 10 bases, with 11 bases remaining between them. Per the germline V gene, CDR1 is DFQATT and CDR2 is SNEGSKA (reference sequence). DNA of the CDR3: TGCAGTGCTCTAGGAGGTTCAGCTTTCTTT. This sequence encodes CSALGGSAFF.

The chain carries TRBV5-6 and TRBJ2-5; a possible D gene is TRBD1 (5 bases). Germline CDR1 and CDR2: SGHDT and YYEEEE. V dropped 5 bases and J dropped 4 bases, with 15 bases sitting between them. There are 14 residues in the CDR3. CDR3 in amino acids: CASRLGRGAETQYF. The CDR3 coding sequence is TGTGCCAGCAGGCTTGGAAGGGGCGCAGAGACCCAGTACTTC.

The V gene is TRBV6-5, the J gene TRBJ1-5, with a tentative D call TRBD1 (5 bases). Per germline, CDR1 MNHEY and CDR2 SVGAGI. V was clipped by 6 bases and J by 8 bases, with 14 bases between them. This CDR3 comprises 13 residues. The CDR3 region is CASRRQFTEPQHF. The CDR3 region has the DNA TGTGCCAGCAGAAGACAGTTCACGGAGCCCCAGCATTTT.

The V gene is TRBV19, the J gene TRBJ1-5, with TRBD1 as a possible D gene (5 bases). Germline V CDR1 and CDR2: LNHDA, SQIVND (reference sequence). CDR3 length: 17 residues. Trimming pared 9 bases from V and 1 base from J, leaving 22 bases between. The CDR3: CASRTVAGRVSNQPQHF. CDR3 sequence (DNA): TGTGCCAGCCGTACGGTCGCGGGGCGGGTAAGCAATCAGCCCCAGCATTTT.

The gene calls are TRBV3-1 (or the pseudogene TRBV3-2) and TRBJ2-1, with TRBD2 matching 8 bases. Germline V CDR1 and CDR2: LGHDT, YNNKEL (reference sequence). V lost 3 bases and J lost 7; bases outside the gene matches: 8. The CDR3 spans 15 residues. The CDR3 region has the DNA TGTGCCAGCAGCCACTTAATCAGCGGGGGTAATGAGCAGTTCTTC. This sequence encodes CASSHLISGGNEQFF.

The chain uses TRBV6-5 and TRBJ2-1; weak D call: TRBD1 (6 bases). CDR1 MNHEY and CDR2 SVGAGI come from the germline V gene. Deletions cut 8 bases from V and 1 base from J, with 12 bases between. The CDR3 sequence is 14 residues long. CDR3 amino acids: CASGQGNSYNEQFF. The CDR3 DNA reads as TGTGCCAGCGGCCAGGGGAATTCCTACAATGAGCAGTTCTTC.

Only one count was recorded for this clone. The chain couples TRBV9 to TRBJ1-6; D may be TRBD1 (5 bases). The germline V gene encodes CDR1 SGDLS and CDR2 YYNGEE. This CDR3 is 15 amino acids long. The V end lost 4 bases, the J end lost 8 bases, and 16 bases lay between the germline ends. As DNA, the CDR3 is TGTGCCAGCAGCCCAGAAATGGGGGGGGATTCACCCCTCCACTTT. It specifies CASSPEMGGDSPLHF. The full variable domain, rest sourced from reference TRBV9 and TRBJ1-6, is DSGVTQTPKHLITATGQRVTLRCSPRSGDLSVYWYQQSLDQGLQFLIQYYNGEERAKGNILERFSAQQFPDLHSELNLSSLELGDSALYFCASSPEMGGDSPLHFGNGTRLTVT.